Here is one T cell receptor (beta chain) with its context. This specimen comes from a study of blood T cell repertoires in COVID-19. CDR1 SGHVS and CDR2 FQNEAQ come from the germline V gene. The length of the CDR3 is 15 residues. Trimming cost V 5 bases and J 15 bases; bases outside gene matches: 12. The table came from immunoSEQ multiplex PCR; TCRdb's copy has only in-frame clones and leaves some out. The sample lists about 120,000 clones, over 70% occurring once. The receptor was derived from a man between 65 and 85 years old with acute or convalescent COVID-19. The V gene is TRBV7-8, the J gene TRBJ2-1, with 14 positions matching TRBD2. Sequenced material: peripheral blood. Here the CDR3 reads CASSPRPGTSGGRFF. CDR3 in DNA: TGTGCCAGCAGCCCTCGTCCCGGGACTAGCGGGGGCCGGTTCTTC.